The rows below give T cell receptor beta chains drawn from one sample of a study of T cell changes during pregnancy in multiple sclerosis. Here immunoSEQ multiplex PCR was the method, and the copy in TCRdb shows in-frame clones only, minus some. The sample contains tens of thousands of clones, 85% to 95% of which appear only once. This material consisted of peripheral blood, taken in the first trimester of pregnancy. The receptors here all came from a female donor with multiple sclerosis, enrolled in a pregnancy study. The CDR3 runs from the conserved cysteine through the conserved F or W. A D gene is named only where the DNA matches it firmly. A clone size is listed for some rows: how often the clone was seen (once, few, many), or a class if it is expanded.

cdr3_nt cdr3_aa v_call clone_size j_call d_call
TGCGCCAGCAGCCGCGAGGGACAAGTGAACACTGAAGCTTTCTTT CASSREGQVNTEAFF TRBV5-1 NA TRBJ1-1 NA
TGCGCCAGCAGCCAAGCGGCGGTGAGCTCCTACGAGCAGTACTTC CASSQAAVSSYEQYF TRBV4-1 NA TRBJ2-7 NA
TGTGCCATCACTTCTCCGGGACAGGGGGCTCCGGGGAGCGAGCAGTACTTC CAITSPGQGAPGSEQYF TRBV7-9 NA TRBJ2-7 TRBD1
TGTGCCAGCAGTTTATCTGGGGGGTTCGGAGGCTACACCTTC CASSLSGGFGGYTF TRBV27 NA TRBJ1-2 NA
TGCGCCAGCAGCTTGGCCCCTGGGACAGTGAACACTGAAGCTTTCTTT CASSLAPGTVNTEAFF TRBV5-1 NA TRBJ1-1 TRBD1
TGTGCCAGCAGCTCGGACAGGAGGGCCATCTATGGCTACACCTTC CASSSDRRAIYGYTF TRBV6-5 NA TRBJ1-2 TRBD1
TGTGCCAGCAGCTTTACAGGGGAGCAGTACTTC CASSFTGEQYF TRBV7-2 NA TRBJ2-7 NA
TGTGCCAGTAGGACAGGGATCCAAGAGACCCAGTACTTC CASRTGIQETQYF TRBV19 NA TRBJ2-5 TRBD1
TGCGCCAGCAGCCAAGATACAGCGGACCGCACAGATACGCAGTATTTT CASSQDTADRTDTQYF TRBV4-1 NA TRBJ2-3 NA
TGTGCCAGCAGCCAGCTAGCGGTCCTCACCTACGAGCAGTACTTC CASSQLAVLTYEQYF TRBV14 NA TRBJ2-7 TRBD2
TGCGCCAGCAGCTTGGGACACGTCACCGGGGAGCTGTTTTTT CASSLGHVTGELFF TRBV5-1 NA TRBJ2-2 NA
TGTGCCAGCAGTGTAAAGGGGTGGAGCTCCTACGAGCAGTACTTC CASSVKGWSSYEQYF TRBV2 NA TRBJ2-7 NA
TGTGCCAGCAGCTCCCTAGCCCACCACAGGAACACTGAAGCTTTCTTT CASSSLAHHRNTEAFF TRBV7-9 NA TRBJ1-1 NA
TGTGCCAGCAGTTTATACAGGGAAGGTCAGCCCCAGCATTTT CASSLYREGQPQHF TRBV28 NA TRBJ1-5 NA
TGTGCCAGCAGCTTGACTAGCGGGAGTCCCCACAATGAGCAGTTCTTC CASSLTSGSPHNEQFF TRBV7-6 NA TRBJ2-1 TRBD2
TGTGCCAGCTCAAGCCTCAGGGGGAGGACTAATGAAAAACTGTTTTTT CASSSLRGRTNEKLFF TRBV18 NA TRBJ1-4 TRBD1
TGTGCCAGCAGTGCTGAGGTGGGCAATCAGCCCCAGCATTTT CASSAEVGNQPQHF TRBV6-1 once TRBJ1-5 NA
TGCGCCAGCAGCTCCCTTGCAGGGGGGAATGAGCAGTTCTTC CASSSLAGGNEQFF TRBV4-3 NA TRBJ2-1 NA
TGTGCCAGCAGCTTAGACAGGGGGGACGAGCAGTACTTC CASSLDRGDEQYF TRBV7-2 NA TRBJ2-7 TRBD1
TGTGCCAGCAGCTGGAAGGGACAGGTAAACACTGAAGCTTTCTTT CASSWKGQVNTEAFF TRBV5-5 NA TRBJ1-1 TRBD1
TGTGCCAGCAGCGCCGCGGGGGGCCTCTCCTACGAGCAGTACTTC CASSAAGGLSYEQYF TRBV6-5 NA TRBJ2-7 TRBD2
TGTGCCAGCAGTCCCACCCTCTCGGTTGAGCAGTTCTTC CASSPTLSVEQFF TRBV5-4 once TRBJ2-1 NA
TGCGCCAGCAGCCCCTGGGGAGGGTTTGGCACTGAAGCTTTCTTT CASSPWGGFGTEAFF TRBV4-1 once TRBJ1-1 NA
TGCGCCAGCAGCCAAGCATGGGGGGAGGGGGGCTACACCTTC CASSQAWGEGGYTF TRBV4-3 NA TRBJ1-2 NA
TGTGCCAGCAGCATAGTAGCCGGAGGCCACACCGGGGAGCTGTTTTTT CASSIVAGGHTGELFF TRBV9 NA TRBJ2-2 NA
TGTGCCAGCTCACGCGAGAGCAATCAGCCCCAGCATTTT CASSRESNQPQHF TRBV18 NA TRBJ1-5 NA
TGCGCCAGCAGCTCGGGGGGAGGGGCGGCGAACTTTTGGGAGCAGTACTTC CASSSGGGAANFWEQYF TRBV5-1 NA TRBJ2-7 TRBD2
TGTGCCAGCTCACCGACCGGGGGAAATCAGCCCCAGCATTTT CASSPTGGNQPQHF TRBV18 few TRBJ1-5 NA